This T cell receptor beta chain comes out of a study of T cell responses to AZD1222 COVID-19 vaccine. General study findings and limits: Researchers report vaccine-associated CD4 TCRs spanning spike, with dominance at 160-218 and 743-854. Donor demographics were predominantly white British with a female majority; clonal diversity may be underestimated.

The table lists this clone with a count of one. Its antigen is still unknown. This table comes from immunoSEQ multiplex PCR, and its TCRdb copy is limited to in-frame clones, with some not included. The sample includes about 76,000 clones, over 60% of them seen just once. The source material was peripheral blood, sampled 28 days after the second dose of the MenACWY control vaccine. This receptor was taken from an adult who received the MenACWY meningococcal vaccine as a control.

The CDR3 sequence is CAWSPTLGGYTF. CDR3 DNA sequence: TGTGCCTGGAGCCCTACGTTGGGCGGCTACACCTTC. V and J are TRBV30 and TRBJ1-2, with D hard to call. The CDR3 sequence is 12 residues long. Trimming left V 3 bases short and J 8 bases short, with 13 bases between. CDR1 GTSNPN and CDR2 SVGIG come from the germline V gene (reference sequence).